The clone carrying this TCR beta chain has ten or more counts. What it recognizes is unknown. Each single cDNA molecule received a unique molecular identifier. TCRdb itself ran the 5' RACE reads through MiXCR, one entry per CDR3 protein. This repertoire shows 70,000 to 85,000 distinct CDR3 sequences, around 10% found once; its top ten account for 2.6%. The data derive from a study of early T cells in non-severe SARS-CoV-2 infection. Looking at the study overall: From unsorted whole blood, bulk RNA was sequenced, and the chains remained unpaired.

General study results and limits: There was a bias toward anti-spike CD8 responses in VDJdb matching, which missed private and CD4 specificities.

This CDR3 is 16 amino acids long. V lost 2 bases and J 0 bases, leaving 11 bases between the germline ends. The germline CDR1 and CDR2 sequences are SEHNR and FQNEAQ (reference sequence). This TCR came from an adult who was a healthcare worker with PCR-confirmed SARS-CoV-2 infection or an uninfected control (not recorded which). This chain links TRBV7-9 with TRBJ2-1; D not certain. The sequenced material came from whole blood. CDR3 region: CASSLKGSNSYNEQFF. The CDR3 nucleotides read TGTGCCAGCAGCTTAAAAGGGTCCAACTCCTACAATGAGCAGTTCTTC.